This T cell receptor (beta chain) was recovered during a study of blood T cell repertoires in COVID-19. In the study overall: Both acute and convalescent COVID-19 samples were obtained from the United States, Italy and Spain.

CDR3 length: 16 amino acids. CDR1 is LGHNA, CDR2 YNFKEQ, per germline. V lost 2 bases to trimming and J lost 7 bases; unmatched junction nucleotides: 5. Sequencing was performed with immunoSEQ multiplex PCR; in TCRdb, only in-frame clones are kept and a portion is missing. The sample gives approximately 170,000 clones, around 85% of which show up once; 6.9% is in the top ten. The V call is TRBV4-2, the J call TRBJ2-2; 12 nucleotides align to TRBD2. The sample consisted of peripheral blood. The receptor was derived from a man older than 75 with COVID-19, enrolled during active disease. The CDR3 DNA reads TGTGCCAGCAGCCAACCCGGGACTAGCGGGTTCGGGGAGCTGTTTTTT. Translation: CASSQPGTSGFGELFF.